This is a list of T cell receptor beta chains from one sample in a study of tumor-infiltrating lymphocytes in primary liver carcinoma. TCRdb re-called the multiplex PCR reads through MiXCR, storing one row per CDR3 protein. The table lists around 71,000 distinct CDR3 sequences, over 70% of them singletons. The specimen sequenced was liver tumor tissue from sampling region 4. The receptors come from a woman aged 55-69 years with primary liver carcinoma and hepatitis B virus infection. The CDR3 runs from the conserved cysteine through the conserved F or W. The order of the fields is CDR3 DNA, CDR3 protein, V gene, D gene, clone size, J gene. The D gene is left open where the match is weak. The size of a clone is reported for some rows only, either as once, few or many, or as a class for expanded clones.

TGTGCCGGCAACTACGGGGGACGGGGCTATGGCTACACCTTC,CAGNYGGRGYGYTF,TRBV7-9,-,once,TRBJ1-2
TGTGCCTGGGACCCGGGACTAGCGGGAGGTTTGGGGGAGACCCAGTACTTC,CAWDPGLAGGLGETQYF,TRBV30,TRBD2,-,TRBJ2-5
TGCGTCAGCAGTGAGACGGTCTACAATGAGCAGTTCTTC,CVSSETVYNEQFF,TRBV10-2,-,-,TRBJ2-1
TGTGCCAGCAGGAAAACCCGGGGGGCCCAATACGAGCAGTACTTC,CASRKTRGAQYEQYF,TRBV12-3/TRBV12-4,-,many,TRBJ2-7
TGTGCCAGCTCACCACCCCCGGGACAGCTCATGAACGCTGAAGCTTTCTTT,CASSPPPGQLMNAEAFF,TRBV18,TRBD1,-,TRBJ1-1
TGTGCCAGCACCAGAGTGGGAGCGGCCTACGAGCAGTACTTC,CASTRVGAAYEQYF,TRBV12-3/TRBV12-4,-,once,TRBJ2-7
TGTGCTAGCAGTTCATCAGACAGATTCTACGGGCAGTACTTC,CASSSSDRFYGQYF,TRBV6-5,-,-,TRBJ2-7
TGTGTCAGCAGACCCTGGGGACAGGGGACGAGAGTGAGCAATCAGCCCCAGCATTTT,CVSRPWGQGTRVSNQPQHF,TRBV6-5,TRBD1,-,TRBJ1-5
TGTGCCAGCAAAACTTCGGTGAACATCCGGGACAATGAGCAGTTCTTC,CASKTSVNIRDNEQFF,TRBV6-2/TRBV6-3,-,many,TRBJ2-1
TGTGCCAGCACGCGGGGGGACGACCATCAGCCCCAGCATTTT,CASTRGDDHQPQHF,TRBV28,-,-,TRBJ1-5
TGTGTCAGCAGTACAGGGGGCTTGGGTCAGCCCCAGCATTTT,CVSSTGGLGQPQHF,TRBV2,TRBD1,-,TRBJ1-5
TGCGCCAGCAGTTCTGCCAGACCCTACGAGCAGTACTTC,CASSSARPYEQYF,TRBV10-2,-,many,TRBJ2-7
TGTGTCAGCAGCTTGCGCTGGTCTAGCGATATTGGGGAGACCCAGTACTTC,CVSSLRWSSDIGETQYF,TRBV5-4,-,-,TRBJ2-5
TGTGCCAGCAGCCATGGGGCCCAAGAGACCCAGTACTTC,CASSHGAQETQYF,TRBV11-2,-,-,TRBJ2-5
TGTGCCAGCAGCTTACATGCTCAGGGGGCCTCGAGGAACACTGAGGCTTTCTTT,CASSLHAQGASRNTEAFF,TRBV11-2,TRBD1,-,TRBJ1-1
TGTGCCAGCAGCTTGGTTGGGGGGACCAGAGTCCTACGCGAGCAGTACTTC,CASSLVGGTRVLREQYF,TRBV5-4,-,many,TRBJ2-7
TGTGCCAGCAGCCCAGCCACTAGCTCCCAACAGGGCGGGGAGCTGTTTTTT,CASSPATSSQQGGELFF,TRBV4-2,-,many,TRBJ2-2
TGTGCCAGCAGTCCGCGGACTCCCCTGGACTACAGTGAGCAGTTCTTC,CASSPRTPLDYSEQFF,TRBV28,-,-,TRBJ2-1
TGTGCCAGCTGCCCATACACTAGCGGGCAGGGACCCTACGAGCAGTACTTC,CASCPYTSGQGPYEQYF,TRBV5-6,TRBD2,-,TRBJ2-7
TGTGCCATCCCCCCGATGGGGAGGAGGGTCCTTGATCAGTTCTTC,CAIPPMGRRVLDQFF,TRBV6-1,-,-,TRBJ2-1
TGTGCCAGCAGTGTGAGGGACATGGGTGGCAATGAGCAGCTCTTC,CASSVRDMGGNEQLF,TRBV6-1,-,-,TRBJ2-1
TGCAGTGCTAGAGATGCCCAGCGTGACACAGATACGCAGTATTTC,CSARDAQRDTDTQYF,TRBV20-1,-,-,TRBJ2-3
TGTGCCAGCAGTGGGACTAGCTGGGAGACCCAGTACTTC,CASSGTSWETQYF,TRBV28,TRBD2,many,TRBJ2-5
TGTGCCAGAAGGAGGACATACTCCTACGAGCAGTACTTC,CARRRTYSYEQYF,TRBV14,-,-,TRBJ2-7
TGTGCCAGCCCCAAACCCGGGACAGGGAGCACAGATACGCAGTATTTT,CASPKPGTGSTDTQYF,TRBV28,TRBD1,-,TRBJ2-3
TGTGCCAGCAGCCAAAGAAGGACTAGCGGGAGCGCCGCCAATGAGCAGTTCTTC,CASSQRRTSGSAANEQFF,TRBV14,TRBD2,many,TRBJ2-1
TGCAGTACTCCGCTTCGGGGGACCCAGTACTTC,CSTPLRGTQYF,TRBV20-1,-,-,TRBJ2-5
TGCGCCAGCAGCCAAGCTACCACCCCCCGCGGGGAGCTGGTTTTT,CASSQATTPRGELVF,TRBV4-1,-,-,TRBJ2-2
TGTGCCAGCAGTAGTGACAGGTATAGCAATCAGCCCCAGCATTTT,CASSSDRYSNQPQHF,TRBV6-5,-,many,TRBJ1-5
TGTGCCAGCAGTGAACGGGAGTCTGGGGCCAACGTCCTGACTTTC,CASSERESGANVLTF,TRBV12-3/TRBV12-4,-,many,TRBJ2-6
TGTGCCAGCAGCCAAGATTTTGGCGGGAACTCTGGGGCCAACGTCCTGACTTTC,CASSQDFGGNSGANVLTF,TRBV4-2,-,-,TRBJ2-6
TGTGGCAGCAGCCTGAGGCACTACAAAAACATTCAGTACTTC,CGSSLRHYKNIQYF,TRBV5-6,-,-,TRBJ2-4
TGTGCCAGCAGAGATGAGCGGAAGGCCCCCAATGAGCAATTCTTC,CASRDERKAPNEQFF,TRBV12-3/TRBV12-4,-,-,TRBJ2-1
TGTCCCAGCAGTGCCAGGAGCTACAATGAGCAGTTCTTC,CPSSARSYNEQFF,TRBV11-3,-,-,TRBJ2-1
TGTGCCACCCGGGACAGAATACCCCTATCGTTTACCTTC,CATRDRIPLSFTF,TRBV6-1,TRBD1,many,TRBJ1-2
TGCAGCGTGTCCCGAGTTCTTGGAACCATAAGCACAGATACGCAGTATTTT,CSVSRVLGTISTDTQYF,TRBV29-1,-,-,TRBJ2-3
TGCGCCAGCAACCGCACCACGGGGGAGAATAGCAATCAGCCCCAGCATTTT,CASNRTTGENSNQPQHF,TRBV4-1,-,-,TRBJ1-5
TGTGCCTGGGCGACGTCCTTCCAAGAGACCCAGTACTTC,CAWATSFQETQYF,TRBV30,-,many,TRBJ2-5
TGTGCCAGCAGTTCCCACAGGAGTAATTCACTCCTCCACTTT,CASSSHRSNSLLHF,TRBV6-5,-,-,TRBJ1-6
TGCGCCAGCAGCTTGGATGGACTTAATGAAAAACTGTTTTTT,CASSLDGLNEKLFF,TRBV5-1,-,many,TRBJ1-4
TGTGCCAGCAGAGCAGGGGGTTCGGGGAACACTGAAGCTTTCTTT,CASRAGGSGNTEAFF,TRBV12-3/TRBV12-4,TRBD1,many,TRBJ1-1
TGTGCCAGCAATTGCTCAACTAGCGTGATTCCAGTGGAGCAGTTCTTC,CASNCSTSVIPVEQFF,TRBV6-5,TRBD2,-,TRBJ2-1
TGTGCCAGCAGGGGACGGCCGGGACTAGCGGAAGAGACCCAGTACTTC,CASRGRPGLAEETQYF,TRBV6-2/TRBV6-3,TRBD2,many,TRBJ2-5